These T cell receptor beta chains were read from a single sample in a study of type 1 regulatory T cells. TCRdb used MiXCR to reprocess the reads, holding one entry per CDR3 protein. The sample records 2,500 to 3,500 distinct CDR3 sequences, roughly 8% being singletons. Which antigens these TCRs recognize remains unknown. The sample taken for sequencing was cultured T cells, either the whole culture or a sorted T cell fraction (not recorded which). These receptors were collected from a human donor in good health. Both conserved end residues are part of each CDR3. Each record gives: D gene, V gene, J gene, clone size, CDR3 protein, CDR3 DNA. The D gene is left open where the match is weak. The size entry gives how often the clone was seen (once, few, many) or a class if it is expanded.

d_call: TRBD1; v_call: TRBV20-1; j_call: TRBJ2-1; clone_size: medium-sized; cdr3_aa: CSAPGQGFNEQFF; cdr3_nt: TGCAGTGCCCCGGGACAGGGGTTCAATGAGCAGTTCTTC
d_call: TRBD1; v_call: TRBV27; j_call: TRBJ2-4; clone_size: medium-sized; cdr3_aa: CASRSLRGPWAKNIQYF; cdr3_nt: TGTGCCAGCAGGTCCCTTAGGGGGCCGTGGGCCAAAAACATTCAGTACTTC
d_call: TRBD1; v_call: TRBV5-1; j_call: TRBJ2-5; clone_size: medium-sized; cdr3_aa: CASSLARGQETQYF; cdr3_nt: TGCGCCAGCAGCTTGGCCAGGGGGCAAGAGACCCAGTACTTC
d_call: .; v_call: TRBV19; j_call: TRBJ2-3; clone_size: many; cdr3_aa: CASSSFRGSTDTQYF; cdr3_nt: TGTGCCAGTAGTTCATTTAGAGGGAGCACAGATACGCAGTATTTT
d_call: .; v_call: TRBV11-2; j_call: TRBJ2-1; clone_size: medium-sized; cdr3_aa: CASSDRQALDNEQFF; cdr3_nt: TGTGCCAGCAGCGACCGACAGGCGCTAGACAATGAGCAGTTCTTC
d_call: .; v_call: TRBV5-1; j_call: TRBJ1-6; clone_size: medium-sized; cdr3_aa: CASRIETQPLHF; cdr3_nt: TGCGCCAGCCGGATAGAGACCCAACCCCTCCACTTT
d_call: .; v_call: TRBV3-1; j_call: TRBJ1-2; clone_size: many; cdr3_aa: CASSRQPSYGYTF; cdr3_nt: TGTGCCAGCAGCCGACAGCCGAGCTATGGCTACACCTTC
d_call: TRBD2; v_call: TRBV5-5; j_call: TRBJ2-1; clone_size: medium-sized; cdr3_aa: CASSLFAGVNEQFF; cdr3_nt: TGTGCCAGCAGCTTGTTTGCGGGAGTAAATGAGCAGTTCTTC
d_call: .; v_call: TRBV3-1; j_call: TRBJ2-7; clone_size: medium-sized; cdr3_aa: CASSQGGLSSAQYF; cdr3_nt: TGTGCCAGCAGCCAAGGCGGGCTATCGTCCGCGCAGTACTTC
d_call: .; v_call: TRBV7-3; j_call: TRBJ2-1; clone_size: medium-sized; cdr3_aa: CASSLSHGRALRSYNEQFF; cdr3_nt: TGTGCCAGCAGCTTAAGCCACGGACGAGCCCTTCGGTCCTACAATGAGCAGTTCTTC
d_call: .; v_call: TRBV28; j_call: TRBJ2-3; clone_size: medium-sized; cdr3_aa: CASSRWGGTDTQYF; cdr3_nt: TGTGCCAGCAGTCGTTGGGGAGGCACAGATACGCAGTATTTT
d_call: TRBD2; v_call: TRBV11-2; j_call: TRBJ2-3; clone_size: medium-sized; cdr3_aa: CASSLVNGRWHTQYF; cdr3_nt: TGTGCCAGCAGCTTGGTCAACGGGAGGTGGCATACGCAGTATTTT
d_call: TRBD1; v_call: TRBV10-3; j_call: TRBJ1-6; clone_size: medium-sized; cdr3_aa: CAISESLQGRNSPLHF; cdr3_nt: TGTGCCATCAGTGAGTCGCTACAGGGGAGGAATTCACCCCTCCACTTT
d_call: .; v_call: TRBV7-9; j_call: TRBJ1-2; clone_size: medium-sized; cdr3_aa: CASSSDTGQRGYGYTF; cdr3_nt: TGTGCCAGCAGCTCCGACACGGGACAACGGGGTTATGGCTACACCTTC
d_call: .; v_call: TRBV7-2; j_call: TRBJ2-3; clone_size: medium-sized; cdr3_aa: CASSLGLTHSSTDTQYF; cdr3_nt: TGTGCCAGCAGCTTAGGTTTGACACACTCGAGCACAGATACGCAGTATTTT
d_call: .; v_call: TRBV3-1; j_call: TRBJ2-7; clone_size: medium-sized; cdr3_aa: CASSQGQPQGQYF; cdr3_nt: TGTGCCAGCAGCCAAGGACAACCACAGGGGCAGTACTTC
d_call: .; v_call: TRBV5-4; j_call: TRBJ2-1; clone_size: medium-sized; cdr3_aa: CASSLVREHNEQFF; cdr3_nt: TGTGCCAGCAGCTTAGTCCGGGAGCACAATGAGCAGTTCTTC
d_call: .; v_call: TRBV5-1; j_call: TRBJ2-7; clone_size: medium-sized; cdr3_aa: CASSPGGLAPAYEQYF; cdr3_nt: TGCGCCAGCAGCCCTGGTGGCCTAGCGCCCGCCTACGAGCAGTACTTC
d_call: TRBD2; v_call: TRBV20-1; j_call: TRBJ2-1; clone_size: medium-sized; cdr3_aa: CSASSGRANEQFF; cdr3_nt: TGCAGTGCTAGCAGCGGGAGGGCCAATGAGCAGTTCTTC
d_call: TRBD2; v_call: TRBV4-2; j_call: TRBJ2-1; clone_size: medium-sized; cdr3_aa: CASSPEGGNEQFF; cdr3_nt: TGTGCCAGCAGCCCCGAGGGAGGGAATGAGCAGTTCTTC